This entry concerns a single TCR beta chain. These data come from a study of regulatory T cells in long-lasting Graves disease. The TCR beta library used iRepertoire HTBI primers with Arm-PCR amplification of CDR3. TCRdb used MiXCR to reprocess the multiplex PCR reads, holding one entry per CDR3 protein. The top ten clones hold 12% of a sample with about 560,000 distinct CDR3 sequences, approximately 16% of them seen once. Specified time point: newly diagnosed GD, antithyroid drugs for less than 3 months. The authors made the TCR library using RNA they extracted from PBMCs. The CDR3 spans 15 residues. Trimming took 6 bases from V and 5 from J; bases not matched to a gene: 7. The sample was also linked to a second study, of T cells in Graves' hyperthyroidism and ophthalmopathy.

The clonotype originates from a man aged 18 to 29 with Graves disease. The sequencing used peripheral blood mononuclear cells (PBMCs), collected at new diagnosis, from a patient treated with antithyroid drugs. The chain combines TRBV12-3 or TRBV12-4 with TRBJ2-2, with TRBD1 matching over 9 bases. The DNA of the CDR3 is TGTGCCAGCAGCGCCGGACAGGGGCGGACCGGGGAGCTGTTTTTT. This sequence encodes CASSAGQGRTGELFF.